This T cell receptor (beta chain) is from a study of T cells expressing NK-cell markers. Overall study: Among the eight sequenced donors, seven tested HCMV-seropositive and one tested seronegative.

TCRdb reprocessed the 5' RACE reads and keeps a single row for each CDR3 protein, giving no DNA. This repertoire comprises around 280,000 distinct CDR3 sequences; its ten largest clones make up 0.39%. The CDR3 contains 14 residues. CDR1 and CDR2 from the germline V gene are SGHRS and YFSETQ. Findings and caveats of the study: Several donors showed these clonotypes also leading the CD3+CD56-NKG2C+ fraction.

Regarding this clonotype: Its antigen remains unknown.

Sequenced: blood T cells: a sorted CD56 or NKG2C T cell subset, CD4+ or CD8+ T cells, or bulk PBMC T cells (not recorded which). The TCR comes from a man aged 18 to 35 in good health. The chain employs TRBV5-1 and TRBJ1-1; there is no DNA to check the TCRdb D call of TRBD1. The CDR3 loop reads CASSLQGAFTEAFF.